Listed below are T cell receptor beta chains from one sample, sequenced in a study of blood T cell repertoires in COVID-19. Assay used: immunoSEQ multiplex PCR; TCRdb lists only in-frame clones, some missing. The repertoire holds 110,000 or so clones, with approximately 85% as singletons. Material for sequencing was peripheral blood. These receptors were collected from a human donor in a cohort sampled during active COVID-19. CDR3s include the opening cysteine and the closing phenylalanine or tryptophan. The order of the fields is clone size, J gene, V gene, D gene, CDR3 protein, CDR3 DNA. The D gene is left open where the match is weak. For some rows the clone size is stated as once, few or many, or as a class when expanded; others skip it.

-,TRBJ1-5,TRBV3-1/TRBV3-2,-,CASSQSGAGLAQPQHF,TGTGCCAGCAGCCAATCTGGGGCAGGTCTGGCCCAGCCCCAGCATTTT
-,TRBJ1-1,TRBV27,-,CASSLTQNTEAFF,TGTGCCAGCAGTCTCACTCAGAACACTGAAGCTTTCTTT
-,TRBJ2-7,TRBV30,TRBD2,CAWSTSGSYYEQYF,TGTGCCTGGAGTACTAGCGGGAGTTATTACGAGCAGTACTTC
-,TRBJ1-6,TRBV30,-,CAWSVKGGASPLHF,TGTGCCTGGAGTGTAAAAGGGGGGGCTTCACCCCTCCACTTT
-,TRBJ1-5,TRBV12-3/TRBV12-4,TRBD1,CASSRQGVMPQHF,TGTGCCAGCAGCCGACAGGGGGTCATGCCCCAGCATTTT
-,TRBJ1-2,TRBV13,TRBD1,CASSLWTGVDGYTF,TGTGCCAGCAGCCTATGGACAGGGGTGGATGGCTACACCTTC
-,TRBJ2-3,TRBV2,TRBD2,CASTRGGGGTDTQYF,TGTGCCAGCACCCGGGGGGGAGGTGGCACAGATACGCAGTATTTT
-,TRBJ1-2,TRBV27,-,CASSSVGEGPTNYGYTF,TGTGCCAGCAGTTCAGTTGGGGAGGGACCTACTAACTATGGCTACACCTTC
-,TRBJ2-4,TRBV7-8,TRBD2,CASSPLGLGKNIQYF,TGTGCCAGCAGCCCTCTGGGACTAGGGAAAAACATTCAGTACTTC
-,TRBJ2-7,TRBV24-1,-,CATRRGVRHRTYEQYF,TGTGCCACCCGGCGGGGAGTTCGGCACAGAACCTACGAGCAGTACTTC
-,TRBJ2-7,TRBV6-1,TRBD2,CASSEALPGLAGFYEQYF,TGTGCCAGCAGTGAAGCGCTTCCGGGCCTAGCGGGCTTCTACGAGCAGTACTTC
-,TRBJ1-1,TRBV5-1,TRBD1,CASSLETGGKGTEAFF,TGCGCCAGCAGCTTGGAAACAGGGGGCAAGGGCACTGAAGCTTTCTTT
-,TRBJ2-7,TRBV6-4,-,CASSVEEGDNYEQYF,TGTGCCAGCAGTGTCGAGGAAGGGGACAACTACGAGCAGTACTTC
-,TRBJ2-3,TRBV6-6,-,CASNHLSSDTQYF,TGTGCCAGCAATCACCTTAGTTCGGATACGCAGTATTTT
-,TRBJ2-2,TRBV11-3,TRBD1,CASSLGQGASGELFF,TGTGCCAGCAGCTTAGGGCAGGGGGCAAGCGGGGAGCTGTTTTTT
few,TRBJ1-1,TRBV6-5,-,CASTQQGRLTEAFF,TGTGCCAGCACCCAACAGGGAAGGCTCACTGAAGCTTTCTTT
-,TRBJ2-7,TRBV5-1,-,CASSLDRDNSYEQYF,TGCGCCAGCAGCTTGGACAGGGACAATTCCTACGAGCAGTACTTC
-,TRBJ1-1,TRBV18,-,CASSPPGGNTEAFF,TGTGCCAGCTCACCACCGGGAGGGAACACTGAAGCTTTCTTT
-,TRBJ2-3,TRBV9,-,CASSSRTGLGADTQYF,TGTGCCAGCAGCTCTCGGACTGGCTTGGGAGCAGATACGCAGTATTTT
-,TRBJ2-7,TRBV9,TRBD1,CASSPRTGVGEQYF,TGTGCCAGCAGCCCCAGGACAGGCGTGGGGGAGCAGTACTTC
-,TRBJ2-3,TRBV19,-,CASSIGTTSTDTQYF,TGTGCCAGTAGTATAGGGACAACTAGCACAGATACGCAGTATTTT
-,TRBJ1-3,TRBV9,-,CASSDDRGSGNTIYF,TGTGCCAGCAGCGATGACCGAGGCTCTGGAAACACCATATATTTT
-,TRBJ2-7,TRBV19,TRBD2,CASSRTSGGLEQYF,TGTGCCAGTAGTAGGACTAGCGGGGGCCTCGAGCAGTACTTC
-,TRBJ2-3,TRBV9,TRBD2,CASSVAVSRLAAGTQYF,TGTGCCAGCAGCGTAGCGGTATCGAGACTAGCCGCAGGTACGCAGTATTTT
-,TRBJ1-2,TRBV2,TRBD1,CASSTTGQGFYGYTF,TGTGCCAGCAGTACCACCGGACAGGGATTCTATGGCTACACCTTC
-,TRBJ2-3,TRBV24-1,TRBD2,CATSVGLAGGDTQYF,TGTGCCACCAGTGTGGGACTAGCGGGAGGGGATACGCAGTATTTT
-,TRBJ1-2,TRBV9,TRBD1,CASSGTGSVEYGYTF,TGTGCCAGCAGCGGGACAGGTTCGGTCGAGTATGGCTACACCTTC
once,TRBJ2-3,TRBV29-1,TRBD1,CSVPLNRGRTGTDTQYF,TGCAGCGTTCCTCTAAACAGGGGGCGAACGGGGACAGATACGCAGTATTTT
-,TRBJ2-5,TRBV20-1,TRBD1,CSASRQGAVRSGTQYF,TGCAGTGCTAGTCGGCAGGGGGCGGTGCGGTCGGGGACCCAGTACTTC
-,TRBJ2-7,TRBV19,TRBD1,CASSPWTGAVDEQYF,TGTGCCAGTAGTCCTTGGACAGGGGCTGTGGACGAGCAGTACTTC
-,TRBJ1-5,TRBV18,-,CASSSTGPGTLSNQPQHF,TGTGCCAGCTCATCGACAGGCCCCGGTACACTTAGCAATCAGCCCCAGCATTTT
-,TRBJ2-7,TRBV7-9,TRBD1,CASSAGQGHSYEQYF,TGTGCCAGCAGCGCCGGACAGGGGCACTCCTACGAGCAGTACTTC
once,TRBJ1-1,TRBV5-1,-,CASSLDPQANTEAFF,TGCGCCAGCAGCTTGGATCCGCAGGCGAACACTGAAGCTTTCTTT
many,TRBJ1-2,TRBV4-1,TRBD1,CASSQGSGTGSFLFYGYTF,TGCGCCAGCAGCCAAGGTTCTGGGACAGGGAGTTTCCTCTTCTATGGCTACACCTTC
-,TRBJ2-1,TRBV18,-,CASSPPASVHNEQFF,TGTGCCAGCTCACCACCGGCTAGCGTGCACAATGAGCAGTTCTTC
-,TRBJ2-2,TRBV7-8,TRBD2,CASSLGTGAGGEELFF,TGTGCCAGCAGCTTAGGAACGGGCGCGGGAGGGGAGGAGCTGTTTTTT
-,TRBJ2-7,TRBV7-6,-,CASSLGEDDSSYEQYF,TGTGCCAGCAGCTTAGGGGAGGACGACTCGTCCTACGAGCAGTACTTC
-,TRBJ1-1,TRBV30,TRBD1,CAWSPGRQGSVNTEAFF,TGTGCCTGGAGTCCCGGGAGACAGGGGTCGGTGAACACTGAAGCTTTCTTT
-,TRBJ1-5,TRBV7-6,TRBD1,CASSWGQGGDSNQPQHF,TGTGCCAGCAGCTGGGGACAGGGAGGGGATAGCAATCAGCCCCAGCATTTT
-,TRBJ2-5,TRBV16,-,CASSQSGGAQETQYF,TGTGCCAGCAGCCAATCAGGAGGGGCCCAAGAGACCCAGTACTTC
-,TRBJ1-2,TRBV27,-,CASSSTDSRLRGYTF,TGTGCCAGCAGTTCGACGGACAGCCGACTGAGAGGCTACACCTTC
-,TRBJ1-1,TRBV19,TRBD1,CAVGTGNTEAFF,TGTGCCGTGGGGACAGGGAACACTGAAGCTTTCTTT
-,TRBJ1-4,TRBV7-9,-,CASSLEAGAKMFF,TGTGCCAGCAGCTTAGAAGCGGGGGCAAAAATGTTTTTT
-,TRBJ2-3,TRBV11-2,-,CASSLTSSTDTQYF,TGTGCCAGCAGCTTAACTAGTAGCACAGATACGCAGTATTTT
once,TRBJ1-1,TRBV6-5,-,CASSPGRGISEAFF,TGTGCCAGCAGTCCAGGCAGGGGCATATCCGAAGCTTTCTTT
-,TRBJ2-3,TRBV2,-,CASSGVAGRADTQYF,TGTGCCAGCAGTGGGGTGGCGGGCCGAGCGGATACGCAGTATTTT
-,TRBJ2-3,TRBV5-6,TRBD2,CASSYRTSGGAKTDTQYF,TGTGCCAGCAGCTATCGGACTAGCGGGGGGGCCAAGACAGATACGCAGTATTTT
-,TRBJ2-1,TRBV5-1,TRBD2,CASSPPRGVEQFF,TGCGCCAGCAGCCCCCCCCGGGGGGTTGAGCAGTTCTTC
-,TRBJ1-1,TRBV9,TRBD1,CASSSTGGVTEAFF,TGTGCCAGCAGCTCGACAGGGGGCGTCACTGAAGCTTTCTTT
-,TRBJ2-1,TRBV7-9,-,CASSLVGGTGDEQFF,TGTGCCAGCAGCTTAGTGGGCGGCACGGGGGATGAGCAGTTCTTC
-,TRBJ2-1,TRBV6-5,TRBD2,CASSYLSGGPDNEQFF,TGTGCCAGCAGTTACCTTAGCGGGGGCCCCGACAATGAGCAGTTCTTC